A few counts support the clone carrying this T cell receptor (beta chain). Its target is not known. The source of the sample is a study of cytomegalovirus exposure and HLA in healthy donors. The overall study: Samples from HLA-typed donors yielded 85 million to 95 million unique TCRs in an early data release.

Regarding the study as a whole: It was reportedly the case that the classifier diagnosed cytomegalovirus status with high specificity and sensitivity. A later analysis found that most CMV-associated TCR beta chains appeared HLA-restricted.

A multiplex PCR was run with 60 Vbeta primers and 13 Jbeta primers. Sequencing used immunoSEQ multiplex PCR; TCRdb keeps in-frame clones, though not all of them. The data hold over 150,000 clones, with about 78% observed a single time. The CDR3 length is 13 residues. The V gene lost 2 bases and the J gene lost 9 bases, with 13 bases spanning the gap. The germline gives CDR1 MNHEY, CDR2 SMNVEV (reference sequence). The origin of this receptor is a woman between 45 and 60 years old in good health and CMV-seropositive. The rearrangement links TRBV27 to TRBJ1-1; tentative D call: TRBD1 (6 bases). Material: PBMCs. The CDR3 DNA follows: TGTGCCAGCAGTTTAATGACAGGACAACAAGCTTTCTTT. Protein sequence: CASSLMTGQQAFF.